This T cell receptor beta chain was captured in a study of T cells in Graves' hyperthyroidism and ophthalmopathy. Study-level results: Within blood appeared most thyroid clonotypes that had expanded above 0.001.

In this sample, this clonotype turned up many times. Its specificity is unknown. CDR3 size: 15 residues. The V gene lost 6 bases and the J gene lost 0 bases, with 14 bases spanning the gap. Amplified regions were TCR beta CDR3 sequences from RNA transcripts. Carried out on the TCR CDR3, a first-round RT-PCR used the HTBI primer set. TCRdb used MiXCR to reprocess the multiplex PCR reads, holding one entry per CDR3 protein. The sample includes over 700,000 distinct CDR3 sequences, roughly 32% of them seen just once. This TCR was recovered from a woman aged 40 to 50 with Graves' hyperthyroidism. J is TRBJ1-1 and V is TRBV12-3 or TRBV12-4; tentative D call: TRBD1 (6 bases). The sample comprised blood. The CDR3 DNA follows: TGTGCCAGCAGCATTGGACAGTACATGAACACTGAAGCTTTCTTT. The encoded protein is CASSIGQYMNTEAFF.